A selection of T cell receptor beta chains follows, all from one sample in a study of blood T cell repertoires in COVID-19. Libraries were prepared by immunoSEQ multiplex PCR; TCRdb keeps only in-frame clonotypes and omits some of them. The sample holds about 250,000 clones; 82% are singletons and the top ten take about 5.3%. Material for sequencing was peripheral blood. Source of these receptors: a woman older than 75 with active or convalescent COVID-19. Each CDR3 is given with its conserved first and last residue.

16	TRBV10-3	CAISDPVRGGANVLTF
15	TRBV11-3	CASSPSAGAPHEQFF
15	TRBV6-5	CASTPAGEGTGELFF
17	TRBV19	CASSVLPRGGSYNEQFF
14	TRBV5-4	CASSPTGSSFEQYF
15	TRBV19	CASSPPGQGKYAQYF
16	TRBV5-1	CASSLGTPATNEKLFF
14	TRBV6-5	CASSLAYVDEKLFF
15	TRBV28	CASSLLGGKFSPLHF
12	TRBV2	CARQVTNYGYTF
17	TRBV25-1	CASSDWGGVSSGNTIYF
13	TRBV10-3	CAISELRLNTIYF
15	TRBV28	CASSWRQGNTGELFF
15	TRBV5-1	CASSLTQGAGNTIYF
13	TRBV15	CATSRTGETEAFF
15	TRBV5-1	CASSLLGQNTDTQYF
12	TRBV20-1	CSASPGGNEQYF
12	TRBV5-4	CASSLTGQEAFF
12	TRBV12-3/TRBV12-4	CASSLAPGAQYF
20	TRBV5-1	CASSLGPGTRDFNSNQPQHF
12	TRBV6-6	CASSTRDSELFF
15	TRBV5-1	CASSLELAAEYEQYF
14	TRBV5-1	CASSIGQGSYGYTF
15	TRBV11-3	CASSLDFTGQETQYF
15	TRBV3-1/TRBV3-2	CASSNRDRGRRGYTF
16	TRBV19	CASSTPARVSDQPQHF
13	TRBV28	CASSLGGGTEAFF
15	TRBV4-1	CASSQGSRGEWPQHF
14	TRBV28	CASSYDRGVSEAFF
15	TRBV3-1/TRBV3-2	CASSQPSVTYNEQFF
13	TRBV2	CASSDGTHYGYTF
17	TRBV28	CASSLLGEDYLTGEAFF
14	TRBV28	CATGLAGGGIKQYF
16	TRBV14	CASSQDLVPPGNEQFF
17	TRBV4-1	CASSQVGGQGINYGYTF
15	TRBV10-3	CAISTGQGLNQPQHF
17	TRBV4-2	CASSQARASGSTETQYF
17	TRBV5-1	CASSLGTSGIFPDTQYF
16	TRBV5-5	CASSSESSGATYEQYF
14	TRBV30	CAWSVWREGEKLFF